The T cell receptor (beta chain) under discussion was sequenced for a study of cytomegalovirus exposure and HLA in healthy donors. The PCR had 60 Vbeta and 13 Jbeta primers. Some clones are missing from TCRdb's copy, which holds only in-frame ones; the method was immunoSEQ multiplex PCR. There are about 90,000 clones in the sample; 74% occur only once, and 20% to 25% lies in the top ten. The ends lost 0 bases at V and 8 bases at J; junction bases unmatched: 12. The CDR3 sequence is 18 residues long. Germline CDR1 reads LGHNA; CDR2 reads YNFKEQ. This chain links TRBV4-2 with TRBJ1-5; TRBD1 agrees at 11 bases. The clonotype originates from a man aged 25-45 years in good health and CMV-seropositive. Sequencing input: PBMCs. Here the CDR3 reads CASSQDTGQGANTKPQHF. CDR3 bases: TGTGCCAGCAGCCAAGATACCGGACAGGGGGCGAATACGAAGCCCCAGCATTTT.